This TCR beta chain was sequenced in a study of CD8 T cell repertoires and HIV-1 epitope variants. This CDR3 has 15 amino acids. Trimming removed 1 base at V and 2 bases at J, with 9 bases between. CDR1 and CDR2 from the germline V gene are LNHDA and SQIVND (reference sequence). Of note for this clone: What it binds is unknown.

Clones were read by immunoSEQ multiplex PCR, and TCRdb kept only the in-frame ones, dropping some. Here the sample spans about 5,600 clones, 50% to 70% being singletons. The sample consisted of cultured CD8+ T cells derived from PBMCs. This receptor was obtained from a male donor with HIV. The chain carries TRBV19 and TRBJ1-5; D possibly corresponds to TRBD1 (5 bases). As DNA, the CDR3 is TGTGCCAGTAGTATAGGGGGGTTTGGCAATCAGCCCCAGCATTTT. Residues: CASSIGGFGNQPQHF.